This is a list of T cell receptor beta chains from one sample in a study of Graves' ophthalmopathy and Graves' hyperthyroidism. TCRdb processed the multiplex PCR reads anew with MiXCR; each CDR3 protein has one entry. The table has around 660,000 distinct CDR3 sequences, about two fifths seen once. Material: peripheral blood. The source of these receptors is an adult man with Graves' ophthalmopathy. Both conserved end residues are part of each CDR3. A D gene is named only where the DNA matches it firmly. Rows may omit the clone size; those that give it use once, few, many or a size class.

abundance	v_gene	j_gene	d_gene	CDR3aa	CDR3nt
many	TRBV19	TRBJ1-1	NA	CASSVREKKGAFF	TGTGCCAGTAGTGTCCGGGAGAAGAAAGGAGCTTTCTTT
NA	TRBV9	TRBJ1-2	TRBD1	CASSAGQGSDYGYTF	TGTGCCAGCAGCGCGGGACAGGGGAGCGACTATGGCTACACCTTC
many	TRBV5-5	TRBJ2-7	NA	CASSTRQAPTRNF	TGTGCCAGCAGCACTAGACAGGCTCCTACGAGGAACTTC
NA	TRBV6-5	TRBJ1-1	NA	CAIGRGLSGTEAFF	TGTGCGATCGGACGGGGACTGAGCGGCACTGAAGCTTTCTTT
many	TRBV11-2	TRBJ1-6	NA	CASSLVGRPYRLSPLHF	TGTGCCAGCAGCTTAGTCGGACGACCATACCGGCTTTCACCCCTCCACTTT
NA	TRBV2	TRBJ1-5	TRBD1	CASSERDSANQPQHF	TGTGCCAGCAGTGAAAGGGACAGCGCTAATCAGCCCCAGCATTTT
few	TRBV5-6	TRBJ1-1	TRBD1	CASSLDRGPVEAFF	TGTGCCAGCAGCTTGGACAGGGGGCCAGTTGAAGCTTTCTTT
NA	TRBV7-9	TRBJ1-5	NA	CASRQLQGGEQPQHF	TGTGCCAGCAGACAACTACAGGGCGGCGAGCAGCCCCAGCATTTT
many	TRBV7-9	TRBJ1-2	TRBD1	CASSAPGQGSSGYTF	TGTGCCAGCAGCGCCCCGGGACAGGGGAGTTCTGGCTACACCTTC
NA	TRBV6-6	TRBJ1-1	NA	CASSYPTGDVETFF	TGTGCCAGCAGTTACCCGACTGGGGATGTTGAAACTTTCTTT
many	TRBV29-1	TRBJ2-7	TRBD1	CSAIIGTGRYEQYF	TGCAGCGCTATCATCGGGACAGGGAGATACGAGCAGTACTTC
NA	TRBV29-1	TRBJ2-6	NA	CSVAQGDGANVLTF	TGCAGCGTTGCACAGGGAGACGGGGCCAACGTCCTGACTTTC
NA	TRBV29-1	TRBJ2-6	NA	CSSYDSSGANVLTF	TGCAGCAGTTACGACAGCTCTGGGGCCAACGTCCTGACTTTC
few	TRBV19	TRBJ2-7	TRBD2	CASSIDSGRSYEQYF	TGTGCCAGTAGTATTGATAGCGGGAGGTCATACGAGCAGTACTTC
many	TRBV20-1	TRBJ1-1	NA	CSAREPAPNTEAFF	TGCAGTGCTAGAGAGCCTGCCCCGAACACTGAAGCTTTCTTT
NA	TRBV9	TRBJ2-6	NA	CASSGQDGANVLTF	TGTGCCAGCAGCGGACAGGACGGGGCCAACGTCCTGACTTTC